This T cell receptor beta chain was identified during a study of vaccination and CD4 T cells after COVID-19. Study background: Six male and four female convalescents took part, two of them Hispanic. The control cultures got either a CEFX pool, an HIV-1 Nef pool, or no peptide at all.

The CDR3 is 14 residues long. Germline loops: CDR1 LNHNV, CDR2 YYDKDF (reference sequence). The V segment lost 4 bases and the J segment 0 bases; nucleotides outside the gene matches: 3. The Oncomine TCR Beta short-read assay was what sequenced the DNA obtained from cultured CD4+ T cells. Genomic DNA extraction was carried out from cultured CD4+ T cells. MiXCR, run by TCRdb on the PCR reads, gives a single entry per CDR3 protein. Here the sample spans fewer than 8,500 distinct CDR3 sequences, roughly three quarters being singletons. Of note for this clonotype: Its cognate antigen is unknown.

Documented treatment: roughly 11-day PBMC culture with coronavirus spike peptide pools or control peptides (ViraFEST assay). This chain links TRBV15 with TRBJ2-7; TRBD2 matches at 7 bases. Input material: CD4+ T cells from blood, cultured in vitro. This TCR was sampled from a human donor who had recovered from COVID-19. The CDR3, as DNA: TGTGCCACCAGCATGGGCGGGAGCTCCTACGAGCAGTACTTC. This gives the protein CATSMGGSSYEQYF.